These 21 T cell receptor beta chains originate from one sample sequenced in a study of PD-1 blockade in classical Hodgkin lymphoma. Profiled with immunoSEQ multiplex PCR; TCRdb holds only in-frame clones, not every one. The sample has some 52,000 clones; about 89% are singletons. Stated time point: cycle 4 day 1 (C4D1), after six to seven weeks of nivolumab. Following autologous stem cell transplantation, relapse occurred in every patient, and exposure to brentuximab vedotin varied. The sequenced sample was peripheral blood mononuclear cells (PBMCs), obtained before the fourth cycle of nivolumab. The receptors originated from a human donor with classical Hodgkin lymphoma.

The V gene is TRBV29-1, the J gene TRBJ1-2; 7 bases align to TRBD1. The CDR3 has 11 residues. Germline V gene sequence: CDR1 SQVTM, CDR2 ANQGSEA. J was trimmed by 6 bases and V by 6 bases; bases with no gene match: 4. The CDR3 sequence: CSVIGGDGYTF. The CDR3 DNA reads TGCAGCGTAATAGGGGGCGATGGCTACACCTTC. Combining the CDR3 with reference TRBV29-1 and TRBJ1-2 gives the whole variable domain SAVISQKPSRDICQRGTSLTIQCQVDSQVTMMFWYRQQPGQSLTLIATANQGSEATYESGFVIDKFPISRPNLTFSTLTVSNMSPEDSSIYLCSVIGGDGYTFGSGTRLTVV.

DNA for the CDR3: TGTGCCAGCAGCTTGGCCGGAGGACAGGGAACTGGAAACACCATATATTTT. Translated, it gives CASSLAGGQGTGNTIYF. This chain connects TRBV5-4 to TRBJ1-3; 8 bases match TRBD1. Trimming at V came to 0 bases and at J to 2 bases, leaving 7 bases not matched to a gene. Germline V CDR1 and CDR2: SGHNT, YYREEE (reference sequence). The CDR3 covers 17 residues.

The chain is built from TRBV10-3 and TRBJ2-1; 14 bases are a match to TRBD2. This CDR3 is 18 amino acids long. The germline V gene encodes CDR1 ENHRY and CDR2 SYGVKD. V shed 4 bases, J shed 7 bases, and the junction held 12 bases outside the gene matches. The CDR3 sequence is CAISGSGLAGATVNEQFF. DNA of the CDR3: TGTGCCATCAGTGGGTCGGGACTAGCGGGAGCGACCGTTAATGAGCAGTTCTTC.

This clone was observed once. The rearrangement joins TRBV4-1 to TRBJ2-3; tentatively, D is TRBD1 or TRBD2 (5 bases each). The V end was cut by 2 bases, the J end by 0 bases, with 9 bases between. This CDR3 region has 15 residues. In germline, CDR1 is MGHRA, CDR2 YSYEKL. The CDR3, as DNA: TGCGCCAGCAGCCAACGGGACCGTAGCACAGATACGCAGTATTTT. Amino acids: CASSQRDRSTDTQYF.

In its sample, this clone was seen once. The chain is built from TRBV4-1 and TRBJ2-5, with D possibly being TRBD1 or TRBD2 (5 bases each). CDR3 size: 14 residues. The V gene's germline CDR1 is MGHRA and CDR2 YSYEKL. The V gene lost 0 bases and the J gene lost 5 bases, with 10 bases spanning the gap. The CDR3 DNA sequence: TGCGCCAGCAGCCAAGAAGGCAGGGAGGAGACCCAGTACTTC. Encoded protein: CASSQEGREETQYF.

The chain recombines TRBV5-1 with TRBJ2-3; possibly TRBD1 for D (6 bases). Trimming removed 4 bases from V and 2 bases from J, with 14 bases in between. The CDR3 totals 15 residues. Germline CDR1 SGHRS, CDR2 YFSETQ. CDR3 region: CASSLGQISTDTQYF. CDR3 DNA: TGCGCCAGCAGCCTAGGACAGATTTCCACAGATACGCAGTATTTT. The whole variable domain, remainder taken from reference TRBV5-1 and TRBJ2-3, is KAGVTQTPRYLIKTRGQQVTLSCSPISGHRSVSWYQQTPGQGLQFLFEYFSETQRNKGNFPGRFSGRQFSNSRSEMNVSTLELGDSALYLCASSLGQISTDTQYFGPGTRLTVL.

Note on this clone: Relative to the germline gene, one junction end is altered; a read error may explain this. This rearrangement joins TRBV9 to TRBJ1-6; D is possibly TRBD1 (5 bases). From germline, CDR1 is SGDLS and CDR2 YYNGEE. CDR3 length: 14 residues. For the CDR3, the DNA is TGTGCCAGCAGCGCGGATGGGGGTCCACAGCCCCGCCACTTT. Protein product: CASSADGGPQPRHF.

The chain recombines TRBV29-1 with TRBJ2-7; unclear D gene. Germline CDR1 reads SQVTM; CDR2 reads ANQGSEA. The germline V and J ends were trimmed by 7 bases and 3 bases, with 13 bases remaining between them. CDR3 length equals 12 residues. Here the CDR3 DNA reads TGCAGCGGGGTTTCTTCCGGCTACGAGCAGTACTTC. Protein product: CSGVSSGYEQYF.

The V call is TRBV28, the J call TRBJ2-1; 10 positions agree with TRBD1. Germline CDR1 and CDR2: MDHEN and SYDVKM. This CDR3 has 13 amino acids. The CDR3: CATGTGVWNEQFF. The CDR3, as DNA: TGTGCTACCGGGACAGGGGTTTGGAATGAGCAGTTCTTC.

For the CDR3, the DNA is TGTGCCAGCAGCAAAGAAAGCGGGGGCACAGATACGCAGTATTTT. Translated: CASSKESGGTDTQYF. V gene TRBV21-1 combines with J gene TRBJ2-3; the table assigns TRBD2, which was not confirmed against the DNA. TRBV21-1 has pseudogene status. This CDR3 is built from 15 residues.

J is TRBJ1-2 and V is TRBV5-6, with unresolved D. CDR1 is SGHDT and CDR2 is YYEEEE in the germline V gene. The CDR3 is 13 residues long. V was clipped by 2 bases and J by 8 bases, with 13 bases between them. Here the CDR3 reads CASSFQDLEGYTF. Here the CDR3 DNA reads TGTGCCAGCAGCTTCCAGGACCTCGAGGGCTACACCTTC.

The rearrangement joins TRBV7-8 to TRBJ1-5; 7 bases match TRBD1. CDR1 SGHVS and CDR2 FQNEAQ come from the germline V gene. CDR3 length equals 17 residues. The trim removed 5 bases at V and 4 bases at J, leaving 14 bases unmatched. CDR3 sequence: CASSRSQGPAGNQPQHF. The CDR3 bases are TGTGCCAGCAGCCGCTCACAGGGGCCCGCTGGGAATCAGCCCCAGCATTTT.

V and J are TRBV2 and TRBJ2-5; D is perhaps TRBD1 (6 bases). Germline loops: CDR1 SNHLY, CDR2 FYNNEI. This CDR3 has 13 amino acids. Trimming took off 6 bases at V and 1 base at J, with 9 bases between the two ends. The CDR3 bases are TGTGCCAGCAGACGGGACACCCAAGAGACCCAGTACTTC. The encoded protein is CASRRDTQETQYF.

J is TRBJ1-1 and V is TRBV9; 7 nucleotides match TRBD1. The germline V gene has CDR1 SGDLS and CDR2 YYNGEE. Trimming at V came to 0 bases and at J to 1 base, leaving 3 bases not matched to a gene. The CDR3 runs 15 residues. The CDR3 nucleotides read TGTGCCAGCAGCGTAGGACAGGGAAGGAACACTGAAGCTTTCTTT. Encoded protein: CASSVGQGRNTEAFF.

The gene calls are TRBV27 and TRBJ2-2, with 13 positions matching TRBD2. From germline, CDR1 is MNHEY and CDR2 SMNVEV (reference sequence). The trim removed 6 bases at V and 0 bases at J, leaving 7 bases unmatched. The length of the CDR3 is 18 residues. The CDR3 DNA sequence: TGTGCCAGCAGCCTTCCGGGACTAGCGGGAACGAACACCGGGGAGCTGTTTTTT. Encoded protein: CASSLPGLAGTNTGELFF.

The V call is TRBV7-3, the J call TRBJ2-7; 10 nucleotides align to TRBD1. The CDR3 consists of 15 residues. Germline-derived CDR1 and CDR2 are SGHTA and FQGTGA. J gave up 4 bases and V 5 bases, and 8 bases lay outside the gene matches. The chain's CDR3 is CASSTFPGQGYEQYF. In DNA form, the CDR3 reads TGTGCCAGCAGCACATTCCCGGGACAGGGGTACGAGCAGTACTTC.

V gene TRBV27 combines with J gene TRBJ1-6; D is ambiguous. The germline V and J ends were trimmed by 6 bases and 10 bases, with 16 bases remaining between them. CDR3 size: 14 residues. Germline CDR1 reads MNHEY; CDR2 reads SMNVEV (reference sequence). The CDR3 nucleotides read TGTGCCAGCAGATCGGAGGGAGTTCGATCACCCCTCCACTTT. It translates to CASRSEGVRSPLHF.

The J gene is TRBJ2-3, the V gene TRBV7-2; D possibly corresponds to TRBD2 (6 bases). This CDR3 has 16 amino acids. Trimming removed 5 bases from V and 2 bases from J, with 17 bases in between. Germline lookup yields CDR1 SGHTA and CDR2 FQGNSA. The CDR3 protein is CASSPRYGGDTDTQYF. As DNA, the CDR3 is TGTGCCAGCAGCCCACGATACGGCGGGGACACAGATACGCAGTATTTT.

CDR3 protein: CASSWGASYNEQFF. CDR3 coding DNA: TGTGCCAGTAGTTGGGGGGCCTCCTACAATGAGCAGTTCTTC. V and J are TRBV19 and TRBJ2-1; D may correspond to TRBD1 or TRBD2 (6 bases each). Between the trimmed V and J ends, which lost 5 bases and 0 bases, there was a span of 8 bases. CDR3 size: 14 residues. Germline V CDR1 and CDR2: LNHDA, SQIVND (reference sequence).

The CDR3 loop reads CASSDRSTNEKLFF. In nucleotides, the CDR3 is TGCGCCAGCAGCGACAGGTCAACTAATGAAAAACTGTTTTTT. The chain couples TRBV5-1 to TRBJ1-4; tentatively, D is TRBD1 (6 bases). Germline V gene lookup returns CDR1 SGHRS and CDR2 YFSETQ. The CDR3 is made up of 14 amino acids. The germline V and J ends were trimmed by 4 bases and 0 bases, with 7 bases remaining between them.

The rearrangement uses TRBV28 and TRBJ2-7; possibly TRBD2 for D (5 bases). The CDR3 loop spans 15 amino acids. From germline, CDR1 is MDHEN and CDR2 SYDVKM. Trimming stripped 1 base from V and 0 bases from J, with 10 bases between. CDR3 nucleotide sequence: TGTGCCAGCAGTTTATCCGCGGGCGGCTCCTACGAGCAGTACTTC. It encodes CASSLSAGGSYEQYF.